This entry describes one T cell receptor beta chain. Method: immunoSEQ multiplex PCR; TCRdb's copy keeps in-frame clones and lacks some. The data contain fewer than 250,000 clones, roughly four fifths of them singletons. This record belongs to a study of blood T cell repertoires in COVID-19. Germline V gene lookup returns CDR1 SGHVS and CDR2 FQNEAQ. Trimming cost V 6 bases and J 6 bases, with 18 bases left between them. This CDR3 has 15 amino acids. Participants classified as exposed had met a COVID-19 case within 2 weeks before study entry. The chain combines TRBV7-8 with TRBJ2-1, with D maybe TRBD1 (5 bases). This TCR was recovered from a woman aged 40-49 years who had been exposed to COVID-19. Sequencing was carried out using PBMCs or T cells enriched from blood (not recorded which). The CDR3 loop reads CASREGALLGNEQFF. CDR3 DNA sequence: TGTGCCAGCAGGGAAGGGGCACTCCTAGGCAATGAGCAGTTCTTC.